The rows below give T cell receptor beta chains drawn from one sample of a study of shared clonotypes between healthy human individuals. Profiled with immunoSEQ multiplex PCR; TCRdb holds only in-frame clones, not every one. The sample consists of about 2.2 million clones, 93% of them appearing once. Sequencing was carried out using naive CD8+ T cells from PBMCs. These receptors originate from a man aged 18 to 30 in good health. Some clones in this sample may be carry-over from other donors' samples. CDR3s include the opening cysteine and the closing phenylalanine or tryptophan. Each record gives: J gene, V gene, clone size, D gene, CDR3 DNA, CDR3 protein. D genes are given only for firm matches. Some rows have no size entry. The others give once, few or many, or a class for an expanded clone.

>TRBJ2-2|TRBV7-9|.|.
TGTGCCAGCAGCTTGAACACTGGGGGGGAGCTGTTTTTT
CASSLNTGGELFF
>TRBJ1-1|TRBV7-2|.|TRBD1
TGTGCCAGCAGCTTATGGCGTTTACAGGGGGCGAACACTGAAGCTTTCTTT
CASSLWRLQGANTEAFF
>TRBJ1-5|TRBV28|.|.
TGTGCCAGCAGTTTTCAAGTGGACAGTGGATTCTGGGCCCAGCATTTT
CASSFQVDSGFWAQHF
>TRBJ2-7|TRBV25-1|.|.
TGTGCCAGCGGCACTAGCAGACCATACGAGCAGTACTTC
CASGTSRPYEQYF
>TRBJ2-1|TRBV29-1|.|TRBD2
TGCAGCGTTGAAAAAACTGGACTAGCTATGGATGAGCAGTTCTTC
CSVEKTGLAMDEQFF
>TRBJ2-7|TRBV9|.|.
TGTGCCAGCAGCGTAGGCGGTAGCCCCTACGAGCAGTACTTC
CASSVGGSPYEQYF
>TRBJ2-7|TRBV28|.|TRBD1
TGTGCCAGCAGTCTGCCGGGACAGGCAAACTACGAGCAGTACTTC
CASSLPGQANYEQYF
>TRBJ2-1|TRBV7-2|.|TRBD2
TGTGCCAGCAGCATTCTAGCGGGAGTCGGATACAATGAGCAGTTCTTC
CASSILAGVGYNEQFF
>TRBJ1-3|TRBV28|.|.
TGTGCCAGCAGTTTGGTTCTCGGGCAGTCTGGAAACACCATATATTTT
CASSLVLGQSGNTIYF
>TRBJ2-3|TRBV7-6|.|TRBD2
TGTGCCAGCAGCCAACTAGCGACTAGCACAGATACGCAGTATTTT
CASSQLATSTDTQYF
>TRBJ1-1|TRBV20-1|few|TRBD1
TGCAGTGCTAGAGAGTCAGGGGGAGCTTTCTTT
CSARESGGAFF
>TRBJ2-7|TRBV27|once|.
TGTGCCAGCAGTTTTCTGGGGGAGGTGATCAACGAGCAGTACTTC
CASSFLGEVINEQYF
>TRBJ1-1|TRBV27|.|TRBD1
TGTGCCAGCAGTCAACGGACAGGACCCCTGATAGATGAAGCTTTCTTT
CASSQRTGPLIDEAFF
>TRBJ2-3|TRBV5-1|.|.
TGCGCCAGCAGCTTCAACAGGCCCCTGTTCACAGATACGCAGTATTTT
CASSFNRPLFTDTQYF
>TRBJ2-4|TRBV6-1|.|TRBD1
TGTGCCAGCACGAAGGGGACAGGGAAATACTTC
CASTKGTGKYF
>TRBJ2-7|TRBV5-4|.|TRBD1
TGTGCCAGCAGCTTGGGGGGACAGGGGTCCCACGAGCAGTACTTC
CASSLGGQGSHEQYF
>TRBJ1-3|TRBV9|.|.
TGTGCCAGCAGCGAGGCCCCCCGGACTGACCACTCTGGAAACACCATATATTTT
CASSEAPRTDHSGNTIYF
>TRBJ1-1|TRBV19|.|.
TGTGCCAGTAGCCCCGGGACGGCGTTAGACACTGAAGCTTTCTTT
CASSPGTALDTEAFF
>TRBJ2-1|TRBV7-3|.|TRBD2
TGTGCCAGCAGCTTAGCGGCGGGAGTCGACAATGAGCAGTTCTTC
CASSLAAGVDNEQFF
>TRBJ1-4|TRBV6-6|.|.
TGTGCCAGCAGTGTCCGGGGACTCCTTAATGAAAAACTGTTTTTT
CASSVRGLLNEKLFF
>TRBJ2-3|TRBV27|.|TRBD1
TGTGCAACGGGACAGGGGGCGGAAGATACGCAGTATTTT
CATGQGAEDTQYF
>TRBJ2-2|TRBV7-9|.|.
TGTGCCAGCAGCTTAGGAGGCACCGGGGAGCTGTTTTTT
CASSLGGTGELFF
>TRBJ2-3|TRBV19|.|.
TGTGCCAGCACACCCAACCCGTGGGATACGCAGTATTTT
CASTPNPWDTQYF
>TRBJ2-2|TRBV19|.|.
TGTGCCAGTAGTATAGTTTCGGGGAACACCGGGGAGCTGTTTTTT
CASSIVSGNTGELFF
>TRBJ2-5|TRBV19|.|.
TGTGCCAGCAGGGGCTACCCACAAGAGACCCAGTACTTC
CASRGYPQETQYF
>TRBJ2-3|TRBV19|.|.
TGTGCCAGTTCACTCGGCATCCGTGCAGATACGCAGTATTTT
CASSLGIRADTQYF
>TRBJ1-2|TRBV5-6|once|.
.
CASSFGNGYTF
>TRBJ2-3|TRBV13|.|.
TGTGCCAGCAGCTTAGGCGCCTCCGATACGCAGTATTTT
CASSLGASDTQYF
>TRBJ2-1|TRBV4-3|.|TRBD2
TGCGCCAGCAGCCAAGAAACTAGCGGGAGGTGGAATGAGCAGTTCTTC
CASSQETSGRWNEQFF
>TRBJ2-1|TRBV7-9|.|.
TGTGCCAGCAGCCCTACTGGGGTTGAGCAGTTCTTC
CASSPTGVEQFF
>TRBJ1-3|TRBV28|.|.
TGTGCCAGCACCCCGTATCCAGGTGTCTCTGGAAACACCATATATTTT
CASTPYPGVSGNTIYF
>TRBJ2-7|TRBV15|.|.
TGTGCCACCAGCAGAGCGGGAAGTGTGTACGAGCAGTACTTC
CATSRAGSVYEQYF
>TRBJ2-2|TRBV6-5|few|TRBD2
TGTGCCAGCAGTTACCTGCGGGAGGGCACCGGGGAGCTGTTTTTT
CASSYLREGTGELFF
>TRBJ1-2|TRBV9|once|TRBD1
TGTGCCAGCAGCGTAGGGGACAGGGGAAGGGGGAACTATGGCTACACCTTC
CASSVGDRGRGNYGYTF
>TRBJ1-4|TRBV4-2|.|.
TGTGCCAGCAGCCAAGGCGGGACCGTAGTTAATGAAAAACTGTTTTTT
CASSQGGTVVNEKLFF
>TRBJ2-2|TRBV14|.|TRBD2
TGTGCCAGCAGCCAGTCGGGAGGCTCCGGGGAGCTGTTTTTT
CASSQSGGSGELFF
>TRBJ2-1|TRBV7-9|.|.
TGTGCCTGGAGCGATTTCTCCTACAATGAGCAGTTCTTC
CAWSDFSYNEQFF
>TRBJ2-5|TRBV7-9|.|.
TGTGCCAGCAGCCTGGGGCTAGCTTCAGAGACCCAGTACTTC
CASSLGLASETQYF
>TRBJ1-1|TRBV9|.|.
TGTGCCAGCAGCCCCCGGCCCGTGGGGACTGAAGCTTTCTTT
CASSPRPVGTEAFF
>TRBJ2-7|TRBV27|.|TRBD2
TGTGCCAGCAACCTCCGACTAGCGCCTACCGGGATGGAGCAGTACTTC
CASNLRLAPTGMEQYF
>TRBJ1-3|TRBV30|.|.
TGTGCCTGGAGTTTTTTTGTTTGGACTGCTGGAAACACCATATATTTT
CAWSFFVWTAGNTIYF
>TRBJ1-6|TRBV4-1|.|TRBD1
TGCGCCAGCAGCCTTGACAGGGGTTGGAATTCACCCCTCCACTTT
CASSLDRGWNSPLHF
>TRBJ1-1|TRBV7-9|once|.
TGTGCCAGCAGCCCAAAAGGGAACACTGAAGCTTTCTTT
CASSPKGNTEAFF
>TRBJ2-1|TRBV30|once|.
TGTGCCTGGAGTGTACTACCCAGCAGCAACAATGAGCAGTTCTTC
CAWSVLPSSNNEQFF
>TRBJ2-2|TRBV19|once|.
TGTGCCAGTAGTCTGGCAGGGTGGAGCACCGGGGAGCTGTTTTTT
CASSLAGWSTGELFF
>TRBJ1-5|TRBV19|once|.
TGTGCCAGTAGTATAATATCAGGGGACAATCAGCCCCAGCATTTT
CASSIISGDNQPQHF
>TRBJ1-6|TRBV30|.|.
TGTGCCTGGAGTGTACCGGGAACCCTCCACTTT
CAWSVPGTLHF